Listed here are 26 T cell receptor beta chains from one sample, sequenced in a study of blood T cells in healthy people across ages. Primers used in a second PCR of roughly 6 to 11 cycles were a sample-barcoded 5' primer and a J-beta primer mix. TCRdb fed the 5' RACE reads into MiXCR, producing one record per CDR3 protein. The sample yields around 800,000 distinct CDR3 sequences, around half seen once. Material for sequencing was blood. The receptors come from an older man in good health.

The CDR3 DNA follows: TGTGCCAGCAGAACGGGGACAACCACCTACGAGCAGTTCTTC. Translated, it gives CASRTGTTTYEQFF. The chain recombines TRBV27 with TRBJ2-1; TRBD1 might be the D (6 bases). Trimming shortened V by 6 bases and J by 10 bases, and 19 bases separated the two germline ends. This CDR3 is built from 14 residues. Germline lookup yields CDR1 MNHEY and CDR2 SMNVEV (reference sequence).

V and J are TRBV7-2 and TRBJ1-5, with D possibly matching TRBD1 (5 bases). The CDR3 sequence is 15 residues long. Germline loops: CDR1 SGHTA, CDR2 FQGNSA. The V gene lost 2 bases and the J gene lost 3 bases, with 11 bases spanning the gap. The CDR3 sequence: CASSLTAGPNQPQHF. CDR3 bases: TGTGCCAGCAGCTTAACTGCGGGGCCCAATCAGCCCCAGCATTTT.

J is TRBJ1-2 and V is TRBV20-1, with no clear D. The CDR3 spans 12 residues. V was cut by 2 bases and J by 5 bases, with 9 bases left in between. Looked up from germline, CDR1 is DFQATT and CDR2 is SNEGSKA (reference sequence). This chain's CDR3 is CSARHDRYGYTF. In DNA, the CDR3 is TGCAGTGCTAGACATGACCGATATGGCTACACCTTC.

Concerning this clonotype itself: A read error is possible here, since a much larger clone lies one base away. The V gene is TRBV11-3, the J gene TRBJ2-5; D might be TRBD2 (5 bases). Trimming cost V 5 bases and J 7 bases, with 11 bases left between them. CDR3 length: 12 amino acids. The germline CDR1 and CDR2 sequences are SGHNT and YENEEA. The CDR3 DNA sequence: TGTGCCAGCAGCCCCGAGGCGGGGACCCAGTACTTC. Its translation: CASSPEAGTQYF.

This clonotype was seen a handful of times. This rearrangement joins TRBV7-2 to TRBJ1-5; D ambiguous. Germline lookup yields CDR1 SGHTA and CDR2 FQGNSA. Trimming shortened V by 1 base and J by 1 base, and 8 bases separated the two germline ends. The CDR3 contains 15 residues. CDR3 coding DNA: TGTGCCAGCAGCTTAGTAAAAGGGAGCAATCAGCCCCAGCATTTT. It yields the protein CASSLVKGSNQPQHF.

In its sample, this clonotype was seen a few times. V usage is TRBV7-2 and J usage is TRBJ2-1, with TRBD2 matching 9 bases. Germline CDR1 is SGHTA and CDR2 is FQGNSA. V lost 5 bases to trimming and J lost 9 bases; unmatched junction nucleotides: 8. CDR3 length: 14 residues. CDR3 coding DNA: TGTGCCAGCAGCGGAGTAGCGGGAGTTGTTGAGCAGTTCTTC. Translation: CASSGVAGVVEQFF.

This clonotype appeared many times. V gene TRBV11-3 combines with J gene TRBJ2-1; D not resolved. CDR1 is SGHNT and CDR2 is YENEEA in the germline V gene. This CDR3 comprises 16 residues. Trimming took 5 bases from V and 8 from J, leaving 22 bases between them. The CDR3 is CASSPKETLKTDEQFF. The CDR3 DNA is TGTGCCAGCAGCCCGAAGGAAACCCTGAAAACCGATGAGCAGTTCTTC. Filled out from reference TRBV11-3 and TRBJ2-1, the complete variable domain reads EAGVVQSPRYKIIEKKQPVAFWCNPISGHNTLYWYLQNLGQGPELLIRYENEEAVDDSQLPKDRFSAERLKGVDSTLKIQPAELGDSAVYLCASSPKETLKTDEQFFGPGTRLTVL.

The rearrangement joins TRBV18 to TRBJ1-5; tentatively, D is TRBD1 (6 bases). The V gene lost 3 bases and the J gene lost 4 bases, with 13 bases spanning the gap. This CDR3 is built from 15 residues. Germline CDR1 KGHSH, CDR2 LQKENI. The CDR3 nucleotides read TGTGCCAGCTCACCTCTACAGGGCTCAAATCAGCCCCAGCATTTT. Its translation is CASSPLQGSNQPQHF. The full variable domain, rest sourced from reference TRBV18 and TRBJ1-5, is NAGVMQNPRHLVRRRGQEARLRCSPMKGHSHVYWYRQLPEEGLKFMVYLQKENIIDESGMPKERFSAEFPKEGPSILRIQQVVRGDSAAYFCASSPLQGSNQPQHFGDGTRLSIL.

The sample holds a few counts of this clonotype. The V gene is TRBV5-1, the J gene TRBJ2-7; D may correspond to TRBD1 or TRBD2 (5 bases each). The CDR3 sequence is 15 residues long. Deletions cut 4 bases from V and 2 bases from J, with 16 bases between. Germline CDR1 SGHRS, CDR2 YFSETQ. The CDR3 DNA is TGCGCCAGCAGCATCCGGGACGCGGTCACCTACGAGCAGTACTTC. Translated, it gives CASSIRDAVTYEQYF.

To note about this clonotype: A read error may account for a junction end that differs from germline. The J gene is TRBJ2-1, the V gene TRBV7-2; 9 bases agree with TRBD2. Germline CDR1 is SGHTA and CDR2 is FQGNSA. The CDR3 extends over 14 amino acids. The CDR3 sequence is CAGSWVTSGNEQFF. Here the CDR3 DNA reads TGTGCCGGCAGCTGGGTAACTAGCGGGAATGAGCAGTTCTTC. Drawing the rest from reference TRBV7-2 and TRBJ2-1, the complete variable domain is GAGVSQSPSNKVTEKGKDVELRCDPISGHTALYWYRQSLGQGLEFLIYFQGNSAPDKSGLPSDRFSAERTGGSVSTLTIQRTQQEDSAVYLCAGSWVTSGNEQFFGPGTRLTVL.

V usage is TRBV7-9 and J usage is TRBJ2-4; the D gene is possibly TRBD1 (6 bases). The DNA end favors TRBJ2-7, so the J call may be wrong. The CDR3 totals 17 residues. The germline V gene encodes CDR1 SEHNR and CDR2 FQNEAQ (reference sequence). The CDR3: CASSGQHTGRRLYEQYF. CDR3 coding DNA: TGTGCCAGCAGCGGACAACACACAGGGCGTAGACTCTACGAGCAGTACTTC.

Concerning this clonotype itself: Being one base from a much bigger clone, this may be a read error. V gene TRBV4-1 combines with J gene TRBJ2-1; 10 bases are shared with TRBD2. This CDR3 is 20 amino acids long. Germline V lookup: CDR1 MGHRA, CDR2 YSYEKL. The CDR3 is CTSSQQGIGTSDSSYNEQFF. Written as DNA, the CDR3 is TGCACCAGCAGCCAACAGGGTATCGGGACTAGCGATAGCTCCTACAATGAGCAGTTCTTC.

The V call is TRBV20-1, the J call TRBJ2-1, with TRBD2 matching over 7 bases. V trimming: 6 bases; J trimming: 9 bases; junction bases outside the gene matches: 11. CDR1 DFQATT and CDR2 SNEGSKA come from the germline V gene (reference sequence). The CDR3 contains 13 residues. CDR3 sequence reads: CSASGERDTEQFF. The CDR3 DNA reads TGCAGTGCCAGTGGGGAGCGGGATACTGAGCAGTTCTTC.

CDR3 sequence reads: CASSPGALSYNEQFF. For the CDR3, the DNA is TGTGCCAGCAGTCCAGGGGCCCTTTCCTACAATGAGCAGTTCTTC. The V call is TRBV27, the J call TRBJ2-1; perhaps TRBD1 as D (6 bases). Per germline, CDR1 MNHEY and CDR2 SMNVEV (reference sequence). Trimming shortened V by 5 bases and J by 1 base, and 12 bases separated the two germline ends. CDR3 length: 15 amino acids.

This chain joins TRBV12-3 or TRBV12-4 and TRBJ2-3; D may be TRBD2 (5 bases). CDR3 length equals 13 residues. V was shortened by 2 bases and J by 5 bases, with 8 bases between the two germline ends. This chain's CDR3 is CASSLFGIDTQYF. In DNA form, the CDR3 reads TGTGCCAGCAGTTTATTCGGGATAGATACGCAGTATTTT.

A note on this clonotype: Lacking the conserved final phenylalanine or tryptophan, this CDR3 likely reflects a read error. The chain recombines TRBV10-3 with TRBJ2-7, with D maybe TRBD1 (5 bases). V lost 5 bases and J 5 bases, leaving 16 bases between the germline ends. The CDR3 has 14 amino acids. Germline lookup yields CDR1 ENHRY and CDR2 SYGVKD. This CDR3 reads CAISLEGDGDEQYL. CDR3 in DNA: TGTGCCATCAGTTTGGAAGGGGATGGGGACGAGCAGTACTTA.

A single count supports this clonotype. The chain has TRBV6-5 and TRBJ2-7, with a tentative D call TRBD2 (6 bases). The CDR3 sequence is 13 residues long. Germline lookup yields CDR1 MNHEY and CDR2 SVGAGI. The V end lost 5 bases, the J end lost 5 bases, and 13 bases lay between the germline ends. The CDR3 spells CASSRTGVHEQYF. The DNA for the CDR3 is TGTGCCAGCAGTAGAACGGGAGTCCACGAGCAGTACTTC.

This clonotype has only one observation. This chain uses TRBV9 with TRBJ2-5; 8 nucleotides align to TRBD1. Germline V CDR1 and CDR2: SGDLS, YYNGEE. The CDR3 length is 15 residues. With V trimmed by 0 bases and J by 3 bases, 4 bases remained unmatched. CDR3 bases: TGTGCCAGCAGCGTAGCTTTGGGACAGGAAGAGACCCAGTACTTC. This gives the protein CASSVALGQEETQYF.

Note on this clonotype: A much larger clone sits a single nucleotide away, making a read error possible. This chain uses TRBV3-1 with TRBJ2-1; 9 bases match TRBD2. Germline trimming cut 1 base from V and 13 bases from J; bases unmatched to any gene: 14. This CDR3 spans 16 amino acids. CDR1 LGHDT and CDR2 YNNKEL come from the germline V gene (reference sequence). CDR3 sequence: CASSQGREGLSETQFF. The CDR3 coding sequence is TGTGCCAGCAGCCAAGGGCGGGAGGGACTATCGGAGACCCAGTTCTTC.

This clonotype has a handful of counts. The chain uses TRBV5-1 and TRBJ2-3, with D possibly being TRBD2 (6 bases). The CDR3 runs to 14 residues. CDR1 and CDR2 (germline): SGHRS, YFSETQ. The V end lost 0 bases, the J end lost 4 bases, and 9 bases lay between the germline ends. CDR3 coding DNA: TGCGCCAGCAGCTTGGGCGGGACCCCAGATACGCAGTATTTT. As protein: CASSLGGTPDTQYF.

J is TRBJ1-2 and V is TRBV30, with D hard to call. The germline V gene has CDR1 GTSNPN and CDR2 SVGIG (reference sequence). This CDR3 is 15 amino acids long. V lost 0 bases, J lost 0 bases, and 11 bases lay in between. The CDR3 loop is CAWSVRGGTNYGYTF. CDR3 sequence (DNA): TGTGCCTGGAGTGTACGGGGAGGGACTAACTATGGCTACACCTTC.

The chain links TRBV20-1 to TRBJ2-1, with 7 bases aligning to TRBD2. The CDR3 loop spans 15 amino acids. Germline assignment: CDR1 DFQATT and CDR2 SNEGSKA (reference sequence). The ends lost 5 bases at V and 7 bases at J; junction bases unmatched: 14. CDR3 coding DNA: TGCAGTGCTGACCCCCGGGCGGGAGTACTGAATGAGCAGTTCTTC. Residues: CSADPRAGVLNEQFF.

A remark on this clonotype: A read error may explain this, as a much larger clone is one base away. The chain combines TRBV5-1 with TRBJ2-5; D gene uncertain. V dropped 7 bases and J dropped 5 bases, with 15 bases sitting between them. This CDR3 region has 13 residues. Germline V CDR1 and CDR2: SGHRS, YFSETQ. CDR3 protein: CASGAFGLETQYF. DNA for the CDR3: TGCGCCAGCGGCGCATTCGGCCTCGAGACCCAGTACTTC.

The V call is TRBV21-1, the J call TRBJ2-3; the table names TRBD2, a call not compared with the DNA. TRBV21-1 is a listed pseudogene. The CDR3 is 14 amino acids. CDR3 DNA: TGTGCCAGCAGCCGTCAGCGGGAGGTTGATACGCAGTATTTT. Its protein product is CASSRQREVDTQYF.

This clonotype has just a few counts. This chain uses TRBV10-3 with TRBJ2-1; 14 bases are a match to TRBD2. Per the germline V gene, CDR1 is ENHRY and CDR2 is SYGVKD. CDR3 length equals 20 residues. V trimming: 2 bases; J trimming: 0 bases; junction bases outside the gene matches: 9. DNA of the CDR3: TGTGCCATCAGTGAGATGGGACTAGCGGGAGTAGAATCCTCCTACAATGAGCAGTTCTTC. It translates to CAISEMGLAGVESSYNEQFF.

There are a few counts of this clonotype. V and J are TRBV11-2 and TRBJ2-6, with a weak D call TRBD1 (5 bases). Between the trimmed V and J ends, which lost 5 bases and 3 bases, there was a span of 11 bases. This CDR3 has 15 amino acids. CDR1 is SGHAT, CDR2 FQNNGV, per germline. CDR3: CASSGRRVGANVLTF. CDR3 nucleotides: TGTGCCAGCAGCGGGCGCAGGGTTGGGGCCAACGTCCTGACTTTC.